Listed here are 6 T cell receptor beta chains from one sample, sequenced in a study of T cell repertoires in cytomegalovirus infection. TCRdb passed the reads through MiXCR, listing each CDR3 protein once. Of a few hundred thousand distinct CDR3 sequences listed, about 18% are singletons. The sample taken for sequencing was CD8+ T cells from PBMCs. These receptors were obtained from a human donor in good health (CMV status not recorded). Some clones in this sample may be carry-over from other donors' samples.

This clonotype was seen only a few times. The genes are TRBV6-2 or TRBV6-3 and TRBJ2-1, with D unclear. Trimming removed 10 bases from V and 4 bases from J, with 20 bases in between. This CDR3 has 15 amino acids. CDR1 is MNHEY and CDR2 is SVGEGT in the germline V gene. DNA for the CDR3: TGTGCCACTTTCGGACGGATCTTGGGGTACAATGAGCAGTTCTTC. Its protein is CATFGRILGYNEQFF.

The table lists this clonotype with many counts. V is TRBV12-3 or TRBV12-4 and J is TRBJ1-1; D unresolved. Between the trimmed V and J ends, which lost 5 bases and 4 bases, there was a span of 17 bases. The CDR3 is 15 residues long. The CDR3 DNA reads TGTGCCAGCAGTCCCCCCCCGGTCAGCCTCACTGAAGCTTTCTTT. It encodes CASSPPPVSLTEAFF.

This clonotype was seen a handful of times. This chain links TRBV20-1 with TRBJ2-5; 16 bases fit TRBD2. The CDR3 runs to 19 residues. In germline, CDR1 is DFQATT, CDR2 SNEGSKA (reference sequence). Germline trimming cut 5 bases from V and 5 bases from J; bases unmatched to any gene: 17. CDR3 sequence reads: CSAAPTPGTSGGAFETQYF. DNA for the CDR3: TGCAGTGCTGCCCCAACCCCCGGGACTAGCGGGGGGGCCTTTGAGACCCAGTACTTC.

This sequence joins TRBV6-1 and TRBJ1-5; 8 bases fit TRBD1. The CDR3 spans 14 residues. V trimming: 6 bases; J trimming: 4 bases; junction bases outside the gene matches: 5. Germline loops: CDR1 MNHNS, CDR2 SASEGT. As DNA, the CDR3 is TGTGCCAGCAGAGCGACAGGGGTAAATCAGCCCCAGCATTTT. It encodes CASRATGVNQPQHF.

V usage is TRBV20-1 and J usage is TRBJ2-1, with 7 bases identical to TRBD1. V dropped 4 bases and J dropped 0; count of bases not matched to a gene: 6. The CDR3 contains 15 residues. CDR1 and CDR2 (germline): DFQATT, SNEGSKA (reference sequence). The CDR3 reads CSAKRQGLSYNEQFF. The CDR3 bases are TGCAGTGCTAAAAGACAGGGCCTCTCCTACAATGAGCAGTTCTTC.

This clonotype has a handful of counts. CDR3 region: CAISGGAYNEQFF. Written as DNA, the CDR3 is TGTGCCATTAGCGGGGGGGCCTACAATGAGCAGTTCTTC. The V gene is TRBV6-2 or TRBV6-3, the J gene TRBJ2-1; 11 nucleotides line up with TRBD2. Germline CDR1 MNHEY, CDR2 SVGEGT. The CDR3 runs to 13 residues. V gave up 10 bases and J gave up 2 bases; unmatched junction bases: 1.